This note documents a single T cell receptor (beta chain) sequence. PCR used 60 Vbeta primers and 13 Jbeta primers. Libraries were prepared by immunoSEQ multiplex PCR; TCRdb keeps only in-frame clonotypes and omits some of them. The sample has about 150,000 clones, around 80% seen once. These data belong to a study of cytomegalovirus exposure and HLA in healthy donors. This CDR3 comprises 12 residues. The ends were cut back, 5 bases at V and 1 base at J, with 2 bases in the middle. Germline V gene sequence: CDR1 MNHEY, CDR2 SMNVEV (reference sequence). This receptor was obtained from a man younger than 40 in good health and CMV-seropositive. The sequencing input was PBMCs. V and J are TRBV27 and TRBJ2-2; no clear D. The CDR3, as DNA: TGTGCCAGCAGTCAGAACACCGGGGAGCTGTTTTTT. It specifies CASSQNTGELFF.